The present T cell receptor (beta chain) was sequenced within a study of patients and donors after allogeneic stem cell transplantation. This CDR3 is built from 16 residues. V shed 5 bases and J shed 1 base, with 15 bases lying between them. From germline, CDR1 is MNHEY and CDR2 SVGEGT. TCRdb fed the RT-PCR reads into MiXCR, producing one record per CDR3 protein. Altogether 150,000 to 250,000 distinct CDR3 sequences are present, 41% being singletons, with the ten largest covering 25% to 35%. This chain uses TRBV6-2 or TRBV6-3 with TRBJ2-4; TRBD1 might be the D (6 bases). This receptor was identified in a human donor who was either an allogeneic HSCT recipient or a stem cell or donor lymphocyte infusion donor (not recorded which). It is not recorded whose cells these are; they may come from a transplant donor. Sequenced sample: blood, either unsorted or a sorted T cell fraction (not recorded which). The CDR3 sequence: CASSEQGLGAKNIQYF. CDR3 in DNA: TGTGCCAGCAGTGAACAGGGATTGGGGGCCAAAAACATTCAGTACTTC.